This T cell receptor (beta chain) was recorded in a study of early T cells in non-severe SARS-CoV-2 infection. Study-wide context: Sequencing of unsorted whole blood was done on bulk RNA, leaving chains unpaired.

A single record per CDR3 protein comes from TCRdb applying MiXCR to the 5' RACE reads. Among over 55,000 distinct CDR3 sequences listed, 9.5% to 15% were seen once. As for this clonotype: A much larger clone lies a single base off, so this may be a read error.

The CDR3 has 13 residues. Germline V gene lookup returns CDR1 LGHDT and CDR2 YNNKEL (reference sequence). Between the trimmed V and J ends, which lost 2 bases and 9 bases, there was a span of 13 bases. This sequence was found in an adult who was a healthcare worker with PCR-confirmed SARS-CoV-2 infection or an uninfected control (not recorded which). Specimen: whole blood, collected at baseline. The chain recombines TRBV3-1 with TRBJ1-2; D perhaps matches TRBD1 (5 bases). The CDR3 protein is CASSQLGVDSYTF. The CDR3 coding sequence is TGTGCCAGCAGCCAATTGGGGGTCGATAGCTACACCTTC.